The rows below give T cell receptor beta chains drawn from one sample of a study of beta chain features in type 1 diabetes. This table comes from immunoSEQ multiplex PCR, and its TCRdb copy is limited to in-frame clones, with some not included. The sample lists 200,000 to 300,000 clones, roughly a tenth occurring once. Sequenced input: naive CD4+ T cells from blood. These TCRs come from a man under 40 with type 1 diabetes. The CDR3 runs from the conserved cysteine through the conserved F or W. A D gene is named only where the DNA matches it firmly. Clone size is not always given. Where it is, it says once, few, many or a class for expanded clones.

d_call j_call v_call clone_size cdr3_aa cdr3_nt
TRBD1 TRBJ2-7 TRBV19 few CASSALTGGSYEQYF TGTGCCAGTAGTGCCCTTACAGGGGGCTCCTACGAGCAGTACTTC
NA TRBJ1-5 TRBV5-6 NA CASSLTPYSNQPQHF TGTGCCAGCAGCCTGACACCGTATAGCAATCAGCCCCAGCATTTT
NA TRBJ2-5 TRBV7-2 few CASSSRDSETQYF TGTGCCAGCAGCAGCCGGGACTCCGAGACCCAGTACTTC
NA TRBJ1-5 TRBV9 NA CASSSGTEGQPQHF TGTGCCAGCAGCTCCGGAACGGAGGGTCAGCCCCAGCATTTT
NA TRBJ2-7 TRBV7-9 NA CASSPARAHEQYF TGTGCCAGCAGTCCGGCCCGAGCGCACGAGCAGTACTTC
NA TRBJ2-7 TRBV30 few CAWSARGSSYEQYF TGTGCCTGGAGTGCACGGGGGAGCTCCTACGAGCAGTACTTC
NA TRBJ1-6 TRBV4-3 few CASSPDASGLASPLHF TGCGCCAGCAGCCCAGATGCATCAGGGCTCGCTTCACCCCTCCACTTT
TRBD2 TRBJ2-1 TRBV5-1 few CASSLTSGGAIREQFF TGCGCCAGCAGCTTGACTAGCGGGGGGGCGATCCGTGAGCAGTTCTTC
NA TRBJ1-2 TRBV7-2 few CASSLDQAGNYGYTF TGTGCCAGCAGCTTAGACCAAGCAGGGAACTATGGCTACACCTTC
NA TRBJ2-7 TRBV19 NA CASSPGDSSYEQYF TGTGCCAGTAGTCCGGGGGACAGCTCCTACGAGCAGTACTTC
TRBD1 TRBJ1-6 TRBV7-2 few CASRPRDRGISPLHF TGTGCCAGCAGACCCCGGGACAGGGGGATCTCACCCCTCCACTTT
NA TRBJ1-5 TRBV2 NA CASSVRRGPSNQPQHF TGTGCCAGCAGTGTACGGCGGGGACCTAGCAATCAGCCCCAGCATTTT
NA TRBJ2-5 TRBV7-3 few CASSRASSETQYF TGTGCCAGCAGCCGGGCTAGCAGCGAGACCCAGTACTTC
NA TRBJ2-2 TRBV6-4 NA CASSLSESPGELFF TGTGCCAGCAGTCTCTCCGAGTCTCCCGGGGAGCTGTTTTTT
TRBD2 TRBJ2-1 TRBV7-3 few CASSLTSGGANEQFF TGTGCCAGCAGCTTAACTAGCGGGGGGGCAAATGAGCAGTTCTTC
NA TRBJ1-6 TRBV5-6 few CASSLWRGNSPLHF TGTGCCAGCAGCTTGTGGCGGGGCAATTCACCCCTCCACTTT
TRBD2 TRBJ2-3 TRBV5-4 few CASSWGGQPRTDTQYF TGTGCCAGCAGCTGGGGAGGGCAACCCCGCACAGATACGCAGTATTTT
NA TRBJ2-5 TRBV27 few CASSPRRFRETQYF TGTGCCAGCAGTCCCCGCCGGTTCCGGGAGACCCAGTACTTC
NA TRBJ2-7 TRBV30 few CAWSWAAQYEQYF TGTGCCTGGAGTTGGGCAGCCCAATACGAGCAGTACTTC
NA TRBJ1-1 TRBV11-2 NA CASSSPGGRAFF TGTGCCAGCAGCTCCCCTGGGGGCCGAGCTTTCTTT
NA TRBJ1-4 TRBV7-3 NA CASSLGQLLSTNEKLFF TGTGCCAGCAGCTTAGGACAGCTTTTGTCAACTAATGAAAAACTGTTTTTT
TRBD1 TRBJ2-3 TRBV18 NA CASSPGDRGNTQYF TGTGCCAGCTCACCGGGGGACAGAGGAAATACGCAGTATTTT
NA TRBJ1-6 TRBV5-1 NA CASSWGAGENSPLHF TGCGCCAGCTCCTGGGGCGCTGGTGAGAATTCACCCCTCCACTTT
NA TRBJ1-5 TRBV4-3 few CASSFSRDYNQPQHF TGCGCCAGCAGCTTCAGCCGGGACTACAATCAGCCCCAGCATTTT
NA TRBJ1-2 TRBV6-1 few CATQSGPPAHGYTF TGTGCCACCCAATCAGGGCCTCCTGCCCATGGCTACACCTTC
NA TRBJ2-7 TRBV11-2 few CASSLDRGVYEQYF TGTGCCAGCAGCTTAGACAGGGGAGTCTACGAGCAGTACTTC
NA TRBJ2-5 TRBV5-6 few CASSGGYQETQYF TGTGCCAGCAGCGGAGGGTACCAAGAGACCCAGTACTTC
TRBD1 TRBJ2-5 TRBV4-2 few CASSRGTGETQYF TGTGCCAGCAGCCGCGGGACAGGGGAGACCCAGTACTTC
NA TRBJ2-2 TRBV7-2 NA CASSLVGRAGVTGELFF TGTGCCAGCAGCTTAGTGGGCAGGGCAGGGGTAACCGGGGAGCTGTTTTTT
NA TRBJ1-1 TRBV28 few CASSPLQYTEAFF TGTGCCAGCAGTCCCTTACAGTACACTGAAGCTTTCTTT
NA TRBJ2-7 TRBV7-2 few CASSITEGRSHEQYF TGTGCCAGCAGCATAACGGAGGGAAGGAGCCACGAGCAGTACTTC
TRBD1 TRBJ1-2 TRBV7-9 few CASSLVQGVGGYTF TGTGCCAGCAGCTTAGTACAGGGGGTTGGAGGCTACACCTTC
NA TRBJ1-4 TRBV4-3 NA CASSQGREGKLFF TGCGCCAGCAGCCAAGGGAGGGAGGGGAAACTGTTTTTT
NA TRBJ2-7 TRBV11-2 few CASGTPSSYEQYF TGTGCCAGCGGTACACCAAGCTCCTACGAGCAGTACTTC
NA TRBJ2-3 TRBV4-3 NA CASSHEGADTQYF TGCGCCAGCAGCCACGAGGGGGCAGATACGCAGTATTTT
NA TRBJ1-1 TRBV11-2 few CASSLASRGTEAFF TGTGCCAGCAGCTTAGCCTCCCGGGGTACTGAAGCTTTCTTT
NA TRBJ2-1 TRBV5-1 NA CASISTEEQFF TGCGCCAGCATTTCGACGGAGGAGCAGTTCTTC
NA TRBJ2-2 TRBV6-6 NA CASRNTGYTGELFF TGTGCCAGCAGAAATACAGGGTACACCGGGGAGCTGTTTTTT
NA TRBJ2-1 TRBV7-9 few CASSPTEARRNEQFF TGTGCCAGCAGCCCAACGGAGGCCCGACGGAATGAGCAGTTCTTC